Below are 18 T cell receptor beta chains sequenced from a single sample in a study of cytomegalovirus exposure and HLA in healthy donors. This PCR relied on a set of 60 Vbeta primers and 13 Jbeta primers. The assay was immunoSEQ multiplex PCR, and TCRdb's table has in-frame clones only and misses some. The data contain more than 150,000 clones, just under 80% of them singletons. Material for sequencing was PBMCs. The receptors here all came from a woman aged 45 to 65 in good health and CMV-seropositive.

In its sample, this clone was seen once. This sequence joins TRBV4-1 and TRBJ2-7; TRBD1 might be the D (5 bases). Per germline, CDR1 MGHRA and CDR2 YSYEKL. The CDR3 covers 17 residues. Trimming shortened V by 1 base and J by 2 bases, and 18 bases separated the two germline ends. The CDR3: CASSQVGRVAEPYEQYF. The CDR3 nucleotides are TGCGCCAGCAGCCAAGTTGGCAGGGTCGCGGAGCCCTACGAGCAGTACTTC.

As DNA, the CDR3 is TGTGCCAGTAGCCGACTAGCGGGAGGGCCCGAGACAGATACGCAGTATTTT. This encodes CASSRLAGGPETDTQYF. V and J are TRBV19 and TRBJ2-3, with 14 bases aligning to TRBD2. The CDR3 extends over 17 amino acids. J gave up 3 bases and V 6 bases, and 8 bases lay outside the gene matches. The germline V gene encodes CDR1 LNHDA and CDR2 SQIVND (reference sequence).

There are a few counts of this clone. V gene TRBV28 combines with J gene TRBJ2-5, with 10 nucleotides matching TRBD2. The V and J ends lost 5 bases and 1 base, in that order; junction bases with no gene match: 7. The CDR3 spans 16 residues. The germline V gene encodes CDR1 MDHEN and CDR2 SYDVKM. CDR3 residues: CASSPRSGRAQETQYF. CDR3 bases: TGTGCCAGCAGTCCCCGCAGCGGGAGGGCCCAAGAGACCCAGTACTTC.

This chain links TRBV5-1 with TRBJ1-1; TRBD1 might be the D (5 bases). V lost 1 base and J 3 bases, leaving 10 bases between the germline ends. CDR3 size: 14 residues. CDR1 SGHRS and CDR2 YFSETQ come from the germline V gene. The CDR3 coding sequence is TGCGCCAGCAGCTTGATGCGGGGGGACACTGAAGCTTTCTTT. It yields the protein CASSLMRGDTEAFF.

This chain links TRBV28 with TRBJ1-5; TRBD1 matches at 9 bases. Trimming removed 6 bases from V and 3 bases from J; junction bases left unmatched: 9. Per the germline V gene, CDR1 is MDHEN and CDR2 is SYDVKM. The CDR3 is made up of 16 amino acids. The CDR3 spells CASSSLDRGSNQPQHF. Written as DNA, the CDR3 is TGTGCCAGCAGCTCCCTGGACAGGGGCTCCAATCAGCCCCAGCATTTT.

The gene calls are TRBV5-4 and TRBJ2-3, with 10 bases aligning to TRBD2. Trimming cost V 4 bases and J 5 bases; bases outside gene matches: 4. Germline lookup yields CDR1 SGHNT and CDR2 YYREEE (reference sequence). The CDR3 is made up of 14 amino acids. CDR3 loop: CASSPLAGEDTQYF. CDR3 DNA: TGTGCCAGCAGCCCTCTAGCGGGGGAAGATACGCAGTATTTT.

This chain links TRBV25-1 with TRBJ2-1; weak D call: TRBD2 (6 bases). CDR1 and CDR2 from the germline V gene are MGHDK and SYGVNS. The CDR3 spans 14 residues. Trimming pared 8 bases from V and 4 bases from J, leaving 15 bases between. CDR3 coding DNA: TGTGCCAGCCGAAAGAACCTAGCGTACAATGAGCAGTTCTTC. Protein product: CASRKNLAYNEQFF.

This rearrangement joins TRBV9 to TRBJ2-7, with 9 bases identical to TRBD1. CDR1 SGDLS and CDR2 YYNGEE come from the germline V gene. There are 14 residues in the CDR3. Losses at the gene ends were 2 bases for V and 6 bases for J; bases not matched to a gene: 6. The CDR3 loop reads CASSVGRTGAEQYF. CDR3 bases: TGTGCCAGCAGCGTGGGAAGGACAGGGGCCGAGCAGTACTTC.

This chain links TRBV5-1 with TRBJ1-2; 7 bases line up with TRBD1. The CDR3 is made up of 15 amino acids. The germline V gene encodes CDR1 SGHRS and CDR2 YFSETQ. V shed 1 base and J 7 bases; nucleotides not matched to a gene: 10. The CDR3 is CASSLFRQGGGGYTF. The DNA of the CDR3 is TGCGCCAGCAGCTTGTTCCGACAGGGTGGTGGTGGCTACACCTTC.

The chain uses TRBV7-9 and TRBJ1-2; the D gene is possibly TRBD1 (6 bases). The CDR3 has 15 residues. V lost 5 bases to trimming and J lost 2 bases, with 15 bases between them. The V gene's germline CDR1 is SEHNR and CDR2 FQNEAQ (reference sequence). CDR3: CASSHRTDLNYGYTF. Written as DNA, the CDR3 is TGTGCCAGCAGCCACCGGACAGACTTAAACTATGGCTACACCTTC.

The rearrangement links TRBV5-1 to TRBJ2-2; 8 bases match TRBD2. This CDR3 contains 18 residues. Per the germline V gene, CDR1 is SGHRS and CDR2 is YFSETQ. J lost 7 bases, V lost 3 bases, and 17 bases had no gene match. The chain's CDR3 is CASSSPRVSGATDGELFF. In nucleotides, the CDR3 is TGCGCCAGCAGCTCTCCCCGTGTTAGCGGGGCAACCGACGGGGAGCTGTTTTTT. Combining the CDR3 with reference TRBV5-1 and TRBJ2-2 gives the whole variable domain KAGVTQTPRYLIKTRGQQVTLSCSPISGHRSVSWYQQTPGQGLQFLFEYFSETQRNKGNFPGRFSGRQFSNSRSEMNVSTLELGDSALYLCASSSPRVSGATDGELFFGEGSRLTVL.

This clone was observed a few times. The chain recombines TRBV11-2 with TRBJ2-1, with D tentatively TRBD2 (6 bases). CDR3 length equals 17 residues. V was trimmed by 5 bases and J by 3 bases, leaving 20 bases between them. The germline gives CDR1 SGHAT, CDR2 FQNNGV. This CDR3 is CASSDRRSGRSYNEQFF. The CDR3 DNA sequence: TGTGCCAGCAGCGATCGACGGAGCGGGCGAAGCTACAATGAGCAGTTCTTC.

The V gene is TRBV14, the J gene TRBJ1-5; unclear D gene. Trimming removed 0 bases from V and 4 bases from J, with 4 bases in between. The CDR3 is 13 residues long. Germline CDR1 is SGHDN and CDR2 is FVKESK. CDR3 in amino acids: CASSQDRNQPQHF. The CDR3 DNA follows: TGTGCCAGCAGCCAAGATCGGAATCAGCCCCAGCATTTT.

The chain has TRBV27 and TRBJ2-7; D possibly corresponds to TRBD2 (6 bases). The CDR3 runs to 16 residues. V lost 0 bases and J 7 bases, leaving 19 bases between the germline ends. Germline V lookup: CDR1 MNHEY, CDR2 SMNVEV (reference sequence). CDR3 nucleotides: TGTGCCAGCAGTTTATCGTTGAGACTCCCGGCGGGAGAGCAGTACTTC. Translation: CASSLSLRLPAGEQYF.

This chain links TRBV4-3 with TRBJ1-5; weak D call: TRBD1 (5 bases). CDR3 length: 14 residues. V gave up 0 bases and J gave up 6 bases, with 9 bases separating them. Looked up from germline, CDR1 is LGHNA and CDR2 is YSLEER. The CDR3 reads CASSQDRGGQPQHF. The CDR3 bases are TGCGCCAGCAGCCAAGATAGGGGCGGTCAGCCCCAGCATTTT.

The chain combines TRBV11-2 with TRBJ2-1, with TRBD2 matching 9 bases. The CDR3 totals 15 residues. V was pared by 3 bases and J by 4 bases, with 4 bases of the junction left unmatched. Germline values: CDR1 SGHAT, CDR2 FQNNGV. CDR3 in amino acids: CASSFTSGRYNEQFF. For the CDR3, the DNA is TGTGCCAGCAGCTTCACTAGCGGGCGGTACAATGAGCAGTTCTTC.

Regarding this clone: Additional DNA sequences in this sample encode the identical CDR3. The DNA of the CDR3 is TGTGCCTGGAGTGGACAGGGAAATTCACCCCTCCACTTT. Amino acid sequence: CAWSGQGNSPLHF. The V gene is TRBV30, the J gene TRBJ1-6; TRBD1 agrees at 7 bases. The CDR3 spans 13 residues. The ends lost 1 base at V and 7 bases at J; junction bases unmatched: 1. Looked up from germline, CDR1 is GTSNPN and CDR2 is SVGIG (reference sequence).

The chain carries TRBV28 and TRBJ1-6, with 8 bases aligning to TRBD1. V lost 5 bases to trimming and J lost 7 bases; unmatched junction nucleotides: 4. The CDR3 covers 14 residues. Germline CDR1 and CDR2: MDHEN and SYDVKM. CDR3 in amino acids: CASSTDRDNSPLHF. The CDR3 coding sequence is TGTGCCAGCAGTACGGACAGGGACAATTCACCCCTCCACTTT.